This T cell receptor (beta chain) was sequenced in a study of shared clonotypes between healthy human individuals (dated by TCRdb to 2020 to 2022). Describing the broader study: Three men and two women, aged 18 to 49 years, made up the cohort. Between about 0.8 and 8.9 billion PBMCs per donor were obtained by leukapheresis. Different laboratories and diverse techniques were used to prepare libraries and sequence TCR repertoires, to increase sequencing depth and limit assay-specific biases. Blood TCR repertoires of five healthy adults were deeply sequenced to estimate repertoire size and the extent of clonotype sharing between individuals.

CDR1 is given as DFQATT and CDR2 as SNEGSKA, both from the germline V gene (reference sequence). V loses 3 bases of germline sequence and J loses 4 bases, and the interval between the two ends is 6 bases. Including the terminal cysteine and phenylalanine, the CDR3 comprises 11 residues. Only CDR3 DNA is held: 33 bases, read in frame from base 1. Points the paper makes about the study in general: The small number of donors limited the genetic and exposure-history diversity represented. Based on pairwise subsampling, the degree of clonotype sharing among donors was expected to be affected by sequencing depth. Sampling was limited to blood, and TCR repertoires in tissue likely differ from TCR repertoires in blood.

Using the deep immunoSEQ assay, TCR CDR3 regions were amplified from genomic DNA by multiplex PCR. Extracted genomic DNA from each cell subset was spread evenly across all wells of several immunoSEQ 96-well plates, with each plate serving as a replicate. Each replicate PCR for unsorted PBMC received 300 to 350 ng genomic DNA, equal to approximately 29,000 T cell genomes. Ten immunoSEQ deep assay plates were used to sequence the unsorted PBMC genomic DNA. Purified libraries were quantified with a Qubit 3.0 fluorometer, sized on a Bioanalyzer 2100, and re-quantified with the KAPA Library Quantification kit. Every immunoSEQ 96-well plate was sequenced on a separate single-read 150-cycle Illumina NextSeq 550 flow cell. The paper's data handling went like this. Because only junctional sequences without quality scores were contained in the immunoSEQ output, filtering matching that applied to full-length reads could not be performed. Sequences were annotated with PyIR, a Python wrapper for IgBLAST v1.9, and V/J genes and CDR3 were assigned using IMGT germline references. Reads with weak V/J assignments (E-value above 1e-6), missing CDR3, stop codons, out-of-frame junctions, or ambiguous translated residues were removed. V3J clonotypes were defined as sequences sharing an identical inferred V gene, J gene, and CDR3 amino acid sequence. Percentage overlap between repertoires was calculated by dividing the number of shared unique clonotypes by the size of the smaller repertoire. RTK rarefaction, the Chao1 estimator, and Recon v2.1 estimates of unobserved clonotypes were used to assess repertoire richness. TCRdb obtained this table from immuneACCESS and retained in-frame rearrangements with V and J assigned. These tables miss some clones; where compared with another copy, unresolved V genes account for less than half of the shortfall, and the remainder is unexplained. V, J and clone size are taken as reported in that table, and D and trimming were inferred from the DNA itself. The sample has about 490,000 clones on record, 76% of them singletons. The ten largest account for over 10% of the sample.

The donors were healthy, HIV-negative adults with no recently reported acute infections or vaccinations. Only Caucasian adults living in Nashville, Tennessee, USA were represented among the donors. For unsorted samples, some 90 million PBMCs were counted and genomic DNA was extracted with the QIAamp DNA Blood Mini kit. After blood collection by leukapheresis, PBMCs were isolated using Ficoll-Histopaque density gradient centrifugation and then cryopreserved in the vapor phase of liquid nitrogen. On this clone: What antigen it recognizes has not been identified. A much larger clone lies one base from this, so it may be a read error. Distinct nucleotide sequences in the sample also encode this CDR3.

The chain uses TRBV20-1 and TRBJ2-5; the D gene identity is not certain. Specimen: PBMCs. This TCR was recovered from a woman between 40 and 55 years old in good health. Some clones in this sample may be carry-over from other donors' samples. The nucleotide sequence is given as TGCAGTGCTAGCGGGCGAGAGACCCAGTACTTC. Its coded protein is CSASGRETQYF.